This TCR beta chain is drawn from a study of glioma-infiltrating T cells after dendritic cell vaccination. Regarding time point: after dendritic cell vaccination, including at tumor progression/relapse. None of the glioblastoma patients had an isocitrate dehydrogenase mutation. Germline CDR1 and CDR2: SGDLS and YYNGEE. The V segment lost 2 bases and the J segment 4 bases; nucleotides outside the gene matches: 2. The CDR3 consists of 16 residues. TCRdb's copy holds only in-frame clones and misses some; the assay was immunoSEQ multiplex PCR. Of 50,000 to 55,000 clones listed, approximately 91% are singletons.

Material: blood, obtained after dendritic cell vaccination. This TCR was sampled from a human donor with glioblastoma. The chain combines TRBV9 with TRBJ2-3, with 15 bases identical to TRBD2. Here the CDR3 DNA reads TGTGCCAGCAGCGTCGGACTAGCGGGAGGGCCAGATACGCAGTATTTT. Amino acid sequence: CASSVGLAGGPDTQYF.